Listed here are 10 T cell receptor beta chains from one sample, sequenced in a study of blood T cell repertoires in COVID-19. Assay: immunoSEQ multiplex PCR; the TCRdb copy retains only in-frame clones and omits some. The table records around 200,000 clones, around 85% of them present only once. Sequenced sample: PBMCs or T cells enriched from blood (not recorded which). These receptors were collected from a woman aged 45 to 65 in a cohort exposed to, infected with or recovered from COVID-19 (not recorded which).

The chain links TRBV28 to TRBJ2-3; D gene uncertain. The CDR3 totals 11 residues. The germline gives CDR1 MDHEN, CDR2 SYDVKM. Between the trimmed V and J ends, which lost 8 bases and 6 bases, there was a span of 9 bases. The CDR3 DNA sequence: TGTGCCAGCGGATTCGGGGATACGCAGTATTTT. Protein product: CASGFGDTQYF.

In this sample, this clone turned up a few times. The gene calls are TRBV2 and TRBJ1-2; TRBD1 agrees at 7 bases. CDR3 length equals 14 residues. Germline V CDR1 and CDR2: SNHLY, FYNNEI. V lost 1 base, J lost 8 bases, and 7 bases stayed unmatched. Here the CDR3 reads CASSEDDRVDGYTF. In DNA form, the CDR3 reads TGTGCCAGCAGTGAAGACGACAGGGTAGACGGCTACACCTTC.

The genes are TRBV7-2 and TRBJ2-1; 11 nucleotides line up with TRBD2. The CDR3 has 17 residues. Germline V lookup: CDR1 SGHTA, CDR2 FQGNSA. V was clipped by 1 base and J by 7 bases; unmatched bases: 9. Here the CDR3 DNA reads TGTGCCAGCAGCTTAGGTTTGTTAGCGGGGGGGTCTAATGAGCAGTTCTTC. Translated, it gives CASSLGLLAGGSNEQFF.

This chain connects TRBV19 to TRBJ2-7, with a weak D call TRBD1 (6 bases). Germline V gene lookup returns CDR1 LNHDA and CDR2 SQIVND (reference sequence). This CDR3 has 14 residues. The V end lost 1 base, the J end lost 7 bases, and 14 bases lay between the germline ends. The CDR3 loop reads CASSIATGMGEQYF. The CDR3 DNA sequence: TGTGCCAGTAGTATAGCTACAGGGATGGGGGAGCAGTACTTC.

The chain carries TRBV4-1 and TRBJ1-5; no clear D. Trimming cost V 1 base and J 7 bases, with 8 bases left between them. Germline-derived CDR1 and CDR2 are MGHRA and YSYEKL. CDR3 length: 13 residues. The CDR3 is CASSQAGEQPQHF. In DNA, the CDR3 is TGCGCCAGCAGCCAAGCCGGGGAACAGCCCCAGCATTTT.

The chain links TRBV30 to TRBJ1-6, with D possibly TRBD1 on 6 matching bases. This CDR3 contains 18 residues. The V gene lost 3 bases and the J gene lost 5 bases, with 23 bases spanning the gap. CDR1 is GTSNPN and CDR2 is SVGIG in the germline V gene (reference sequence). This CDR3 reads CAWSSWGGRGIHNSPLHF. CDR3 bases: TGTGCCTGGAGCTCGTGGGGGGGCAGGGGCATCCATAATTCACCCCTCCACTTT.

The rearrangement links TRBV11-1 to TRBJ2-7; 9 bases are shared with TRBD1. J gave up 4 bases and V 4 bases, and 5 bases lay outside the gene matches. The CDR3 length is 14 residues. Per germline, CDR1 SGHAT and CDR2 FQDESV (reference sequence). CDR3 bases: TGTGCCAGCAGCTCCGACAGGGGGAGATACGAGCAGTACTTC. The encoded protein is CASSSDRGRYEQYF.

The V call is TRBV5-6, the J call TRBJ1-2, with D perhaps TRBD1 (6 bases). Germline assignment: CDR1 SGHDT and CDR2 YYEEEE. The germline V and J ends were trimmed by 4 bases and 4 bases, with 23 bases remaining between them. The CDR3 consists of 17 residues. The CDR3 region is CASSPAGQRAWGYGYTF. Written as DNA, the CDR3 is TGTGCCAGCAGCCCTGCTGGACAGAGGGCCTGGGGCTATGGCTACACCTTC.

This rearrangement joins TRBV7-9 to TRBJ2-1; D is perhaps TRBD1 (5 bases). The germline gives CDR1 SEHNR, CDR2 FQNEAQ (reference sequence). CDR3 length: 13 residues. Trimming pared 6 bases from V and 8 bases from J, leaving 14 bases between. This CDR3 reads CASRWGPRDEQFF. CDR3 coding DNA: TGTGCCAGCAGATGGGGCCCTCGGGATGAGCAGTTCTTC.

This rearrangement joins TRBV5-5 to TRBJ1-1; tentative D call: TRBD1 (5 bases). CDR3 size: 14 residues. From germline, CDR1 is SGHKS and CDR2 YYEKEE (reference sequence). The germline V and J ends were trimmed by 0 bases and 7 bases, with 13 bases remaining between them. The CDR3: CASSLVAGSGEAFF. Written as DNA, the CDR3 is TGTGCCAGCAGCTTGGTCGCAGGGTCTGGTGAAGCTTTCTTT.